This T cell receptor (beta chain) was identified in a study of cytomegalovirus exposure and HLA in healthy donors. Overall study results and limits: TCR clusters originating in the first cohort tended to co-occur in the roughly 120 validation repertoires, according to a later analysis.

Concerning this clone itself: Its antigen is as yet unknown.

TCRdb keeps only in-frame clones here, not all; method: immunoSEQ multiplex PCR. The repertoire holds around 300,000 clones, with 80% to 90% as singletons. Material: PBMCs. The TCR originated in a woman aged 18-29 years in good health and CMV-seronegative.

This CDR3 reads CASSLTGNRRSGNTIYF. The CDR3 bases are TGTGCCAGCAGCTTAACGGGGAATCGTCGTTCTGGAAACACCATATATTTT. The genes are TRBV11-2 and TRBJ1-3; no firm D call. The CDR3 is 17 amino acids. Deletions cut 2 bases from V and 1 base from J, with 15 bases between. Germline CDR1 SGHAT, CDR2 FQNNGV.